This T cell receptor beta chain came from a study of T cell repertoires in cytomegalovirus infection. Study-wide context: CMV epitopes in the study were HLA-C-restricted (recently identified) and HLA-B-restricted (well studied). Indications of both CMV infection and matching HLA type were provided by public TCR beta signatures.

TCRdb analysed the reads with MiXCR anew, one entry per CDR3 protein. The repertoire has around 750,000 distinct CDR3 sequences, 30% to 35% of them found once; the top ten carry roughly an eighth. The germline gives CDR1 MNHEY, CDR2 SMNVEV (reference sequence). V was pared by 1 base and J by 6 bases, with 9 bases between. The CDR3 length is 13 residues. Study-level points and caveats: Carriage of CMV together with the relevant HLA was identifiable through cumulative public TCR beta family frequency. Clonotype analysis showed dominance of the ex vivo response by HLA-C-restricted CMV-specific TCR beta clonotypes.

Details on this clonotype: The antigen is undetermined.

The chain combines TRBV27 with TRBJ1-1; D is ambiguous. The starting material was cultured CD8+ T cells from PBMCs, obtained from culture after CMV antigen stimulation. The clonotype comes from a human donor in good health (CMV status not recorded). Some clones in this sample may be carry-over from other donors' samples. This CDR3 reads CASSLLGIAEAFF. The CDR3 DNA reads as TGTGCCAGCAGTTTATTGGGGATTGCTGAAGCTTTCTTT.